This T cell receptor beta chain was sequenced during a study of post-analysis software for immune sequencing data. Unique molecular identifiers were present in the TCR beta cDNA libraries. TCRdb re-called the PCR reads through MiXCR, storing one row per CDR3 protein. The table shows about 190,000 distinct CDR3 sequences, with 29% occurring only once. Study conclusions and caveats: Roughly 5 TRBV segments (TRBV5-6, TRBV5-1 and TRBV20-1 among them) occurred more frequently in patients than in controls.

V gave up 1 base and J gave up 4 bases, with 8 bases separating them. The V gene's germline CDR1 is SGHTA and CDR2 FQGNSA. CDR3 length equals 14 residues. As to this clonotype: The antigen is undetermined.

The sample was blood. The TCR sequence derives from a girl under 18 with multiple sclerosis. The J gene is TRBJ1-5, the V gene TRBV7-2, with D uncertain. CDR3: CASSLEPLNQPQHF. The CDR3 coding sequence is TGTGCCAGCAGCTTAGAACCGTTGAATCAGCCCCAGCATTTT.